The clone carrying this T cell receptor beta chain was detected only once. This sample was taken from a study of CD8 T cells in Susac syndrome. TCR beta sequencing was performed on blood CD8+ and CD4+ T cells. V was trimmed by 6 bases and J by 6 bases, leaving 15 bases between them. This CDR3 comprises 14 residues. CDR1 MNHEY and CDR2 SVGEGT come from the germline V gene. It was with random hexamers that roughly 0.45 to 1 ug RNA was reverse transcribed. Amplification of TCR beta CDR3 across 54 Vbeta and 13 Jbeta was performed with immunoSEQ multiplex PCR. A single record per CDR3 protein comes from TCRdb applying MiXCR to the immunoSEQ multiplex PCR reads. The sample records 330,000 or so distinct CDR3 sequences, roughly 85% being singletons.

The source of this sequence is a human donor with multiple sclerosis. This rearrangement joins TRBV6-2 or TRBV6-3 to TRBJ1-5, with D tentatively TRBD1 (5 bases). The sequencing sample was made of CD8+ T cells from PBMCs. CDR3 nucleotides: TGTGCCAGCAGCCCACTTGGGGGAGGTCAGCCCCAGCATTTT. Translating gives CASSPLGGGQPQHF.